This TCR beta chain was sequenced in a study of identical twins (dated by TCRdb to the mid-2010s). With regard to the full study: TCR alpha and beta repertoires from monozygotic twins, unrelated adults of various ages and cord blood were deep-sequenced to test whether fetal clonotypes persist. To rule out contamination, the twin experiments were replicated at different times with different library preparation protocols. Study-wide findings and limitations: Fewer insertions were carried by abundant cord blood beta clonotypes, a similar but weaker trend appeared in young adult naive repertoires, and no such trend appeared in memory repertoires. Compared with coincidental sharing between unrelated individuals, out-of-frame TCR alpha sequences shared between twins had an excess of sequences with low generation probability. A weaker excess of twin sharing was found in beta out-of-frame sequences because the signal-to-noise ratio was lowered by fewer shared sequences. Recombination models systematically underestimated out-of-frame TCR alpha sharing in monozygotic twins but agreed with sharing between unrelated individuals. Because the same donors could not be followed over many years, the conclusions relied on cross-sectional statistical analysis. Invariant T cells such as MAIT and iNKT could partly confound zero-insertion analyses, although diverse VJ usage argued against such confounding for most clonotypes.

Libraries were made using 5' RACE. This sample was sequenced with an Illumina HiSeq 2000. A universal primer binding site was added through template switching, and the final cDNA carried a unique molecular identifier so that TCR cDNA molecules could be counted accurately. Specific primers in the conserved constant-segment region were used to synthesize first-strand cDNA for TCR alpha and beta chains. To control for contamination, every cDNA library was double barcoded, receiving both a SMART-Mk sample barcode and Illumina barcodes. Two successive PCR steps introduced TruSeq adapter sequences along with Illumina sample barcodes. The TCR alpha and beta cDNA libraries were sequenced on the Illumina HiSeq platform using custom primers. As for the authors' bioinformatics: MiGEC was used to process raw reads and extract unique molecular identifiers, and MiXCR was used to find CDR3 positions. Recombination models were inferred per individual with the repgenHMM and IGoR tools using an EM algorithm. Shared clonotype analysis was performed with the tcR package in R, normalizing sharing by the product of cloneset sizes. To study raw recombination without the effects of thymic and clonal selection, out-of-frame nonproductive sequences were analyzed. The public sequencing data were trimmed at Q25 with fastp and processed into clonotypes with MiXCR by TCRdb, which kept only in-frame beta chains. Records with the same CDR3 protein are collapsed into one entry carrying the most frequent genes and DNA. The V and J calls were determined by TCRdb, not by the authors. For this sample there are 1.5 million to 2 million distinct CDR3 sequences; 32% appear just once. Approximately 0.25% of the sample comes from the top ten.

With regard to this clonotype: Its binding antigen is unknown. Nothing much larger sits one base from this clone, and base qualities are not available.

All donors were healthy Caucasians. The CDR3 has 13 amino acids, counting the end cysteine and phenylalanine. The kept DNA is CDR3 alone, 39 bases in frame from the first base. The germline V gene (reference sequence) sets CDR1 to SEHNR and CDR2 to FQNEAQ. Trimming at the junction amounts to 5 bases on V and 10 bases on J, and the germline ends lie 14 bases apart. Sequencing was carried out using cord blood. The rearranged segments are TRBV7-9 and TRBJ1-4; a confident D gene designation cannot be given. The TCR comes from a newborn girl in good health. The DNA reads as follows: TGTGCCAGCAGCGATGCAGCAGCGGCAAAACTGTTTTTT. This yields the protein CASSDAAAAKLFF.